These 18 T cell receptor beta chains were all obtained from the same sample, sequenced in a study of blood T cell repertoires in COVID-19. TCRdb's copy holds only in-frame clones and misses some; the assay was immunoSEQ multiplex PCR. This sample has about 190,000 clones; 70% to 85% occur once, and the top ten carry roughly 13%. Sequenced: peripheral blood. Receptors originate from a man aged 50-60 years who had recovered from COVID-19.

This clone was observed a handful of times. The V gene is TRBV2, the J gene TRBJ2-5; 8 nucleotides line up with TRBD1. The CDR3 has 15 residues. V trimming: 6 bases; J trimming: 1 base; junction bases outside the gene matches: 7. The germline V gene has CDR1 SNHLY and CDR2 FYNNEI. CDR3: CASSPDRGFQETQYF. Here the CDR3 DNA reads TGTGCCAGCAGCCCAGACAGGGGATTCCAAGAGACCCAGTACTTC.

This clone occurred once. This chain connects TRBV27 to TRBJ1-1; 11 nucleotides match TRBD1. Germline V CDR1 and CDR2: MNHEY, SMNVEV (reference sequence). V lost 4 bases, J lost 2 bases, and 9 bases stayed unmatched. This CDR3 has 17 amino acids. The DNA of the CDR3 is TGTGCCAGCAGTTCCAACCCGGGACAGGGGGTCAACACTGAAGCTTTCTTT. This codes for CASSSNPGQGVNTEAFF.

This clone was detected only a few times. This chain joins TRBV6-5 and TRBJ2-2; possible D gene TRBD2, 5 bases. This CDR3 region has 15 residues. Germline CDR1 and CDR2: MNHEY and SVGAGI. V dropped 7 bases and J dropped 4 bases, with 16 bases sitting between them. The CDR3 spells CASKEAGITTGELFF. Here the CDR3 DNA reads TGTGCCAGCAAAGAGGCCGGGATCACCACCGGGGAGCTGTTTTTT.

The rearrangement links TRBV25-1 to TRBJ2-3; TRBD2 matches at 8 bases. V gave up 1 base and J gave up 4 bases; unmatched junction bases: 4. This CDR3 is 15 amino acids long. Germline loops: CDR1 MGHDK, CDR2 SYGVNS. CDR3 region: CASSEFAGGSDTQYF. The CDR3 nucleotides read TGTGCCAGCAGTGAATTTGCGGGAGGTTCAGATACGCAGTATTTT.

The chain is built from TRBV7-2 and TRBJ2-5; 9 nucleotides match TRBD2. The CDR3 length is 14 residues. In germline, CDR1 is SGHTA, CDR2 FQGNSA. Germline trimming cut 5 bases from V and 5 bases from J; bases unmatched to any gene: 6. DNA for the CDR3: TGTGCCAGCAGCCCCGGGACTAGCACGGAGACCCAGTACTTC. Amino acids: CASSPGTSTETQYF. The variable domain in full, with the rest retrieved from reference TRBV7-2 and TRBJ2-5, is GAGVSQSPSNKVTEKGKDVELRCDPISGHTALYWYRQSLGQGLEFLIYFQGNSAPDKSGLPSDRFSAERTGGSVSTLTIQRTQQEDSAVYLCASSPGTSTETQYFGPGTRLLVL.

The CDR3 reads CASSFPRVPRPQHF. In nucleotides, the CDR3 is TGTGCCAGCAGTTTCCCGAGGGTTCCCCGGCCCCAGCATTTT. The J gene is TRBJ1-5, the V gene TRBV28; D ambiguous. The ends were cut back, 3 bases at V and 9 bases at J, with 15 bases in the middle. Germline CDR1 MDHEN, CDR2 SYDVKM. The CDR3 runs 14 residues.

The chain is built from TRBV12-5 and TRBJ2-1; possibly TRBD2 for D (6 bases). Trimming took off 4 bases at V and 3 bases at J, with 13 bases between the two ends. The CDR3 sequence is 15 residues long. Germline lookup yields CDR1 LGHNT and CDR2 FRNRAP. The CDR3 DNA reads TGTGCTAGTGGTTCCCCAGTCGGGAGCTACAATGAGCAGTTCTTC. Residues: CASGSPVGSYNEQFF.

The chain recombines TRBV29-1 with TRBJ2-7, with 12 bases fitting TRBD1. Germline V gives CDR1 SQVTM, CDR2 ANQGSEA. Trimming removed 7 bases from V and 4 bases from J; junction bases left unmatched: 5. This CDR3 is 13 amino acids long. CDR3 sequence: CSALGQGAYEQYF. Written as DNA, the CDR3 is TGCAGCGCCCTGGGACAGGGGGCATACGAGCAGTACTTC.

This rearrangement joins TRBV24-1 to TRBJ1-1; D is undetermined. The germline V and J ends were trimmed by 9 bases and 3 bases, with 16 bases remaining between them. The germline CDR1 and CDR2 sequences are KGHDR and SFDVKD. The CDR3 has 14 residues. The CDR3 sequence is CATRAGSQYTEAFF. The CDR3 DNA follows: TGTGCCACCCGGGCGGGCAGCCAGTACACTGAAGCTTTCTTT.

This clone was observed a handful of times. The chain recombines TRBV29-1 with TRBJ2-1, with a tentative D call TRBD1 (6 bases). CDR1 SQVTM and CDR2 ANQGSEA come from the germline V gene. The CDR3 consists of 15 residues. Trimming took off 6 bases at V and 3 bases at J, with 18 bases between the two ends. The CDR3 region is CSVEQGKHYYNEQFF. The CDR3 bases are TGCAGCGTAGAACAGGGCAAACACTACTACAATGAGCAGTTCTTC.

This clone was seen only a few times. This chain links TRBV9 with TRBJ2-7, with D unresolved. Germline lookup yields CDR1 SGDLS and CDR2 YYNGEE. V lost 3 bases and J 0 bases, leaving 10 bases between the germline ends. CDR3 size: 14 residues. In nucleotides, the CDR3 is TGTGCCAGCAGCGGAGGCCAAAGCTCCTACGAGCAGTACTTC. Protein: CASSGGQSSYEQYF. The full variable domain, its missing parts supplied by reference TRBV9 and TRBJ2-7, is DSGVTQTPKHLITATGQRVTLRCSPRSGDLSVYWYQQSLDQGLQFLIQYYNGEERAKGNILERFSAQQFPDLHSELNLSSLELGDSALYFCASSGGQSSYEQYFGPGTRLTVT.

The chain combines TRBV4-1 with TRBJ1-4; no clear D. The CDR3 extends over 12 amino acids. Germline CDR1 is MGHRA and CDR2 is YSYEKL. Trimming cost V 5 bases and J 8 bases, with 9 bases left between them. This CDR3 reads CASSRSGEKLFF. The CDR3 bases are TGCGCCAGCAGCAGGAGCGGGGAAAAACTGTTTTTT.

The J gene is TRBJ1-2, the V gene TRBV7-2; 8 bases align to TRBD1. CDR1 and CDR2 from the germline V gene are SGHTA and FQGNSA. The V gene end was trimmed by 0 bases and the J gene end by 7 bases; junction bases not matched to a gene: 16. CDR3 length equals 18 residues. The DNA of the CDR3 is TGTGCCAGCAGCTTAGCTTCCTTAAAGACAGGGGTGCGGTCTGGCTACACCTTC. Translated: CASSLASLKTGVRSGYTF. Supplemented by reference TRBV7-2 and TRBJ1-2, the full variable domain reads GAGVSQSPSNKVTEKGKDVELRCDPISGHTALYWYRQSLGQGLEFLIYFQGNSAPDKSGLPSDRFSAERTGGSVSTLTIQRTQQEDSAVYLCASSLASLKTGVRSGYTFGSGTRLTVV.

In this sample, this clone turned up a few times. V gene TRBV10-3 combines with J gene TRBJ1-2; 7 nucleotides align to TRBD1. V shed 0 bases, J shed 6 bases, and the junction held 16 bases outside the gene matches. Germline assignment: CDR1 ENHRY and CDR2 SYGVKD. CDR3 length: 18 amino acids. The CDR3 DNA follows: TGTGCCATCAGTGAGTCAACCAGGTCAGGGGGTGAAAAGGATGGCTACACCTTC. Its translation: CAISESTRSGGEKDGYTF.

The V and J genes are TRBV4-1 and TRBJ2-6; the D is unclear. V lost 2 bases and J lost 4, with 6 bases in between. This CDR3 region has 14 residues. CDR1 and CDR2 from the germline V gene are MGHRA and YSYEKL. CDR3 sequence (DNA): TGCGCCAGCAGCCAAATGGCCGGGGCCAACGTCCTGACTTTC. This translates into CASSQMAGANVLTF.

The gene calls are TRBV19 and TRBJ1-5, with TRBD1 as a possible D gene (6 bases). Germline V CDR1 and CDR2: LNHDA, SQIVND (reference sequence). This CDR3 region has 13 residues. The V end lost 3 bases, the J end lost 6 bases, and 9 bases lay between the germline ends. The CDR3: CASSIGGSQPQHF. In nucleotides, the CDR3 is TGTGCCAGTAGTATTGGGGGCAGTCAGCCCCAGCATTTT.

V is TRBV3-1 (or the pseudogene TRBV3-2) and J is TRBJ2-2; TRBD1 might be the D (6 bases). The CDR3 covers 17 residues. Germline values: CDR1 LGHDT, CDR2 YNNKEL (reference sequence). V lost 1 base and J 4 bases, leaving 16 bases between the germline ends. DNA for the CDR3: TGTGCCAGCAGCCAAGTTGGGGGCAGGGTGGGCACCGGGGAGCTGTTTTTT. This gives the protein CASSQVGGRVGTGELFF.

The genes are TRBV14 and TRBJ1-4; perhaps TRBD1 as D (5 bases). Trimming removed 4 bases from V and 2 bases from J, with 11 bases in between. The CDR3 has 15 residues. CDR1 is SGHDN, CDR2 FVKESK, per germline. CDR3 loop: CASSLQAGTNEKLFF. Written as DNA, the CDR3 is TGTGCCAGCAGCCTGCAGGCAGGGACTAATGAAAAACTGTTTTTT.